The TCR beta chain described here comes from a study of vaccination and CD4 T cells after COVID-19. Looking at the study overall: The authors used overlapping spike peptides from SARS-CoV-2, HCoV-NL63, HCoV-OC43 and HCoV-229E to stimulate cells.

Sequence data for DNA of cultured CD4+ T cells were generated by the Oncomine TCR Beta short-read assay. A single record per CDR3 protein comes from TCRdb applying MiXCR to the PCR reads. The sample has several thousand distinct CDR3 sequences; 55% to 65% are singletons. To note about this clonotype: The antigen is undetermined.

The CDR3 runs 13 residues. Trimming at V came to 2 bases and at J to 7 bases, leaving 7 bases not matched to a gene. CDR1 is DFQATT and CDR2 is SNEGSKA in the germline V gene (reference sequence). Treatment in this sample: roughly 10-day PBMC culture with coronavirus spike peptide pools or control peptides (ViraFEST assay). What was sequenced was CD4+ T cells from blood, cultured in vitro. This rearrangement joins TRBV20-1 to TRBJ1-1, with 7 bases aligning to TRBD1. The origin of this receptor is a human donor who had recovered from COVID-19. The CDR3 DNA reads as TGCAGTGCTAGACTCGCAGGGGGTGATGAAGCTTTCTTT. Protein: CSARLAGGDEAFF.